The entry below describes one TCR beta chain. No antigen is known for it. Sequenced by immunoSEQ multiplex PCR; TCRdb stores in-frame clones only, minus some. The repertoire holds approximately 400,000 clones, with about 80% as singletons. These data belong to a study of Ad26.COV2.S vaccination and SARS-CoV-2 variants. Findings and limits, study-wide: Placebo recipients had lower spike-specific TCR breadth than vaccine recipients.

The treatment denotes: roughly 19 received Ad26.COV2.S at low or high dose, single or two shots; roughly 5 received placebo; per-sample allocation not given. The investigators took samples on day 63 after the first vaccine or placebo injection. Boston hosted the donor, who was an adult aged 18-55 years. The germline gives CDR1 KGHSH, CDR2 LQKENI. V was clipped by 6 bases and J by 8 bases, with 16 bases between them. This CDR3 spans 13 amino acids. The gene calls are TRBV18 and TRBJ1-2; tentatively, D is TRBD1 (6 bases). The TCR was taken from a person between 18 and 60 years old who received the Ad26.COV2.S COVID-19 vaccine or a placebo. The material was peripheral blood, obtained in a trial of Ad26.COV2.S vaccine versus placebo. CDR3 in amino acids: CASSAGAGWGYTF. CDR3 nucleotides: TGTGCCAGCTCGGCGGGGGCAGGATGGGGCTACACCTTC.